These T cell receptor beta chains were read from a single sample in a study of Ad26.COV2.S vaccination and SARS-CoV-2 variants. TCRdb keeps only in-frame clones here, not all; method: immunoSEQ multiplex PCR. The data contain around 310,000 clones, 75% to 90% of them seen just once; the ten biggest clones take up approximately 5%. Sequenced material: peripheral blood, taken in a trial of Ad26.COV2.S vaccine versus placebo. The receptor source for this set is a person aged 18-60 years who received the Ad26.COV2.S COVID-19 vaccine or a placebo. Each CDR3 is given with its conserved first and last residue. A D gene is named only where the DNA matches it firmly. The size of a clone is reported for some rows only, either as once, few or many, or as a class for expanded clones.

TRBJ2-3 | - | TRBV4-3 | TRBD2 | CASSQLGLGRTDTQYF | TGCGCCAGCAGCCAACTCGGACTAGGACGCACAGATACGCAGTATTTT
TRBJ1-2 | - | TRBV4-1 | - | CASSREPTGLLKGYTF | TGCGCCAGCAGCCGGGAACCCACGGGGCTACTGAAAGGCTACACCTTC
TRBJ2-3 | - | TRBV9 | - | CASSVEVDWGTDTQYF | TGTGCCAGCAGCGTAGAAGTAGATTGGGGCACAGATACGCAGTATTTT
TRBJ1-1 | - | TRBV5-4 | - | CASRNPRELNTEAFF | TGTGCCAGCAGAAATCCCAGGGAACTGAACACTGAAGCTTTCTTT
TRBJ2-5 | - | TRBV11-3 | TRBD2 | CASSPGAGAGVETQYF | TGTGCCAGCAGCCCTGGGGCTGGGGCGGGGGTAGAGACCCAGTACTTC
TRBJ1-2 | - | TRBV19 | - | CASRDSGPYGYTF | TGTGCCAGTCGTGACTCAGGGCCCTATGGCTACACCTTC
TRBJ2-2 | once | TRBV7-6 | TRBD2 | CASARRTGGPGGELFF | TGTGCCAGCGCCCGCAGGACGGGAGGGCCCGGCGGGGAGCTGTTTTTT
TRBJ1-2 | - | TRBV7-8 | - | CASSLEAGSYGYTF | TGTGCCAGCAGCTTAGAGGCTGGGTCCTATGGCTACACCTTC
TRBJ1-5 | - | TRBV28 | - | CASSYGQGNQPQHF | TGTGCCAGCAGTTACGGGCAGGGCAATCAGCCCCAGCATTTT
TRBJ1-4 | - | TRBV5-1 | - | CASSLQGEKLFF | TGCGCCAGCAGCTTGCAAGGGGAAAAACTGTTTTTT
TRBJ1-4 | once | TRBV5-6 | - | CASSLFGAGEKLFF | TGTGCCAGCAGCTTGTTTGGGGCGGGTGAAAAACTGTTTTTT
TRBJ2-4 | - | TRBV30 | - | CAWSVPTSRRAKNIQYF | TGTGCCTGGAGTGTACCCACGTCACGCCGAGCCAAAAACATTCAGTACTTC
TRBJ1-4 | - | TRBV4-3 | - | CASSQGPAGGYNEKLFF | TGCGCCAGCAGCCAAGGGCCGGCAGGAGGGTATAATGAAAAACTGTTTTTT
TRBJ2-7 | - | TRBV5-1 | - | CASSLGVGVIAYEQYF | TGCGCCAGCAGCTTGGGGGTCGGGGTAATTGCCTACGAGCAGTACTTC
TRBJ1-2 | - | TRBV6-5 | - | CASSQGHYGYTF | TGTGCCAGCAGCCAGGGTCACTATGGCTACACCTTC
TRBJ1-1 | once | TRBV30 | - | CAWSVTRTNTEAFF | TGTGCCTGGAGTGTCACAAGGACAAACACTGAAGCTTTCTTT
TRBJ1-5 | - | TRBV10-3 | TRBD1 | CAIRGTGANQPQHF | TGTGCCATCAGGGGGACAGGAGCCAATCAGCCCCAGCATTTT
TRBJ1-2 | - | TRBV12-3/TRBV12-4 | - | CASSLAGYGYTF | TGTGCCAGCAGTTTAGCCGGCTATGGCTACACCTTC
TRBJ2-2 | once | TRBV2 | - | CASSEFTGTTGELFF | TGTGCCAGCAGTGAGTTTACAGGGACTACCGGGGAGCTGTTTTTT
TRBJ1-2 | once | TRBV3-1/TRBV3-2 | - | CASSHHKRQAIYGYTF | TGTGCCAGCAGCCACCACAAAAGACAGGCGATCTATGGCTACACCTTC
TRBJ2-2 | - | TRBV5-1 | TRBD2 | CASRDSGVTGELFF | TGCGCCAGCAGGGATAGCGGGGTTACCGGGGAGCTGTTTTTT
TRBJ2-3 | - | TRBV6-2/TRBV6-3 | - | CASSRGRETDTQYF | TGTGCCAGCAGCCGGGGAAGGGAAACAGATACGCAGTATTTT
TRBJ1-2 | once | TRBV18 | - | CASSPTVNYGYTF | TGTGCCAGCTCGCCAACAGTTAACTATGGCTACACCTTC
TRBJ1-2 | - | TRBV5-4 | - | CASSLDRAFGYTF | TGTGCCAGCAGCTTGGACAGGGCGTTCGGCTACACCTTC
TRBJ1-1 | - | TRBV5-6 | TRBD1 | CASSSRQRDRVGNTEAFF | TGTGCCAGCAGCTCAAGACAGCGGGACAGGGTGGGGAACACTGAAGCTTTCTTT
TRBJ1-1 | - | TRBV25-1 | - | CASTVGGNTEAFF | TGTGCCAGCACGGTAGGGGGAAACACTGAAGCTTTCTTT
TRBJ1-1 | - | TRBV19 | - | CASSEKETAWLGTEAFF | TGTGCCAGTAGTGAAAAGGAGACAGCCTGGCTTGGCACTGAAGCTTTCTTT
TRBJ1-1 | - | TRBV11-2 | - | CASSTSGVLEAFF | TGTGCCAGCAGTACTTCAGGGGTACTCGAAGCTTTCTTT
TRBJ1-2 | - | TRBV11-3 | TRBD1 | CASSPGQGAKGYTF | TGTGCCAGCAGCCCAGGACAGGGGGCAAAAGGCTACACCTTC
TRBJ2-2 | - | TRBV27 | TRBD1 | CASSSTGGEDTGELFF | TGTGCCAGCAGTTCTACAGGGGGCGAAGACACCGGGGAGCTGTTTTTT
TRBJ2-5 | - | TRBV15 | - | CATSQPIQTFQETQYF | TGTGCCACCAGCCAACCAATACAGACGTTCCAAGAGACCCAGTACTTC
TRBJ1-2 | - | TRBV5-1 | TRBD1 | CASTIGDREGYTF | TGCGCCAGCACCATCGGGGACAGGGAGGGCTACACCTTC
TRBJ1-2 | once | TRBV19 | - | CASSISRGDGYTF | TGTGCCAGTAGTATAAGCCGCGGGGATGGCTACACCTTC
TRBJ1-1 | - | TRBV18 | - | CASSRIPPETEAFF | TGTGCCAGCTCAAGGATTCCCCCGGAGACTGAAGCTTTCTTT
TRBJ2-1 | - | TRBV2 | - | CASSTGTSAYNEQFF | TGTGCCAGCAGCACCGGGACTTCAGCCTACAATGAGCAGTTCTTC
TRBJ1-4 | - | TRBV12-3/TRBV12-4 | - | CASSFGGSEKLFF | TGTGCCAGCAGTTTCGGTGGAAGTGAAAAACTGTTTTTT
TRBJ2-1 | - | TRBV7-8 | TRBD2 | CASSLEEAGVPRNEQFF | TGTGCCAGCAGCTTAGAGGAAGCGGGGGTCCCTAGGAATGAGCAGTTCTTC
TRBJ2-2 | - | TRBV29-1 | TRBD2 | CSVVAGQNTGELFF | TGCAGCGTCGTAGCGGGACAGAACACCGGGGAGCTGTTTTTT
TRBJ2-6 | once | TRBV5-8 | - | CASSLAIISGANVLTF | TGTGCCAGCAGCTTGGCTATTATCTCTGGGGCCAACGTCCTGACTTTC
TRBJ2-3 | - | TRBV12-5 | - | CASGFFLDASTDTQYF | TGTGCTAGTGGTTTTTTTCTCGACGCTAGCACAGATACGCAGTATTTT
TRBJ2-3 | - | TRBV5-1 | - | CASSPHWDTQYF | TGCGCCAGCAGCCCCCATTGGGATACGCAGTATTTT
TRBJ1-1 | - | TRBV30 | - | CAWSVPGMNTEAFF | TGTGCCTGGAGTGTTCCGGGAATGAACACTGAAGCTTTCTTT
TRBJ1-3 | few | TRBV6-5 | - | CASSYTDVSGNTIYF | TGTGCCAGCAGTTACACGGATGTTTCTGGAAACACCATATATTTT
TRBJ2-5 | - | TRBV4-1 | - | CASSQGVFETQYF | TGCGCCAGCAGCCAAGGAGTCTTCGAGACCCAGTACTTC
TRBJ2-1 | - | TRBV11-2 | TRBD2 | CASSSGGNEQFF | TGTGCCAGCAGCTCGGGGGGAAATGAGCAGTTCTTC
TRBJ1-5 | - | TRBV24-1 | - | CATSDGVQPQHF | TGTGCCACCTCAGATGGGGTTCAGCCCCAGCATTTT
TRBJ2-3 | - | TRBV7-2 | - | CASSLYQGYTDTQYF | TGTGCCAGCAGCTTATATCAGGGCTACACAGATACGCAGTATTTT
TRBJ2-4 | - | TRBV2 | TRBD2 | CASSERLAVLAKNIQYF | TGTGCCAGCAGTGAGAGACTAGCGGTCTTAGCCAAAAACATTCAGTACTTC